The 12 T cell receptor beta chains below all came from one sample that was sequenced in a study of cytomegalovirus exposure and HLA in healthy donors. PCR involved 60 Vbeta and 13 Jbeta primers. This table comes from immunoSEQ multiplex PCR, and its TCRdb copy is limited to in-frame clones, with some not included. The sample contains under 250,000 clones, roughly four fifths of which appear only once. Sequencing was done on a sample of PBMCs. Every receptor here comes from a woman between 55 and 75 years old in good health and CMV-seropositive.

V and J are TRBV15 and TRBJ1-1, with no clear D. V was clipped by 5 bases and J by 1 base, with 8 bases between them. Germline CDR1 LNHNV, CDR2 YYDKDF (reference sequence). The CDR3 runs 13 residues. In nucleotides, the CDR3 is TGTGCCACCAGCGGGCGGGCGAACACTGAAGCTTTCTTT. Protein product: CATSGRANTEAFF.

CDR3 protein: CASSFPDRESYGYTF. CDR3 bases: TGTGCCAGCAGTTTCCCTGACAGGGAGAGCTATGGCTACACCTTC. The rearrangement joins TRBV6-6 to TRBJ1-2; 7 bases agree with TRBD1. The CDR3 contains 15 residues. The ends lost 4 bases at V and 4 bases at J; junction bases unmatched: 9. In germline, CDR1 is MNHNY, CDR2 SVGAGI (reference sequence).

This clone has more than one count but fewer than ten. The CDR3 DNA reads TGTGCCAGCAGCTCAGGACTGAGATTCACAGATACGCAGTATTTT. This encodes CASSSGLRFTDTQYF. This rearrangement joins TRBV5-4 to TRBJ2-3; TRBD2 might be the D (5 bases). The V gene's germline CDR1 is SGHNT and CDR2 YYREEE (reference sequence). Trimming took off 3 bases at V and 2 bases at J, with 13 bases between the two ends. The CDR3 has 15 residues.

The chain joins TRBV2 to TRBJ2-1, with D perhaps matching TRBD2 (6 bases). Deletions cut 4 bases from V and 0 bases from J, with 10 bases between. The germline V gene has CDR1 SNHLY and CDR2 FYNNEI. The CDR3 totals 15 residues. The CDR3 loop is CASSGSGSSYNEQFF. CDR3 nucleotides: TGTGCCAGCAGTGGTAGCGGCAGCTCCTACAATGAGCAGTTCTTC.

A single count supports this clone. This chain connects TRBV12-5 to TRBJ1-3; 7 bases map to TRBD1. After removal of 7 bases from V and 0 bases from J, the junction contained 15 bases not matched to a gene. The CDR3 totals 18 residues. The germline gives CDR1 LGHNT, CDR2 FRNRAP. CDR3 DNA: TGTGCTAGTGTCGGAACAGGGGTTCTATCGGCCTCTGGAAACACCATATATTTT. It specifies CASVGTGVLSASGNTIYF.

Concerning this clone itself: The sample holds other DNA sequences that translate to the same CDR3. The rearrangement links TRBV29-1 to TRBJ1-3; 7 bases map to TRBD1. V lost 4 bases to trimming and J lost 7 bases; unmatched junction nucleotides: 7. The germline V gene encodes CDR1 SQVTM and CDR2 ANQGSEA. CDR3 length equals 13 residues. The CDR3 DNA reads TGCAGCGTTGCGGACAGGTGGGGGAACACCATATATTTT. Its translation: CSVADRWGNTIYF.

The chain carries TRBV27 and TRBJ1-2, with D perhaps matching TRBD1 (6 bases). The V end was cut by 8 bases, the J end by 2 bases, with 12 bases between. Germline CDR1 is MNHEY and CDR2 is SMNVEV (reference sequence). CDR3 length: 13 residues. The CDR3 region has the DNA TGTGCCAGCTCGACAGGACTGAACTATGGCTACACCTTC. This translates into CASSTGLNYGYTF.

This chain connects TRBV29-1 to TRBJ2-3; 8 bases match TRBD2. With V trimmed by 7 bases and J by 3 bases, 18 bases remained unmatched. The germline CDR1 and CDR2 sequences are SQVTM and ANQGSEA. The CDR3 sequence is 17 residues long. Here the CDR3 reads CSGTPAGGSWDTDTQYF. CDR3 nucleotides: TGCAGCGGAACCCCTGCGGGAGGTTCTTGGGATACAGATACGCAGTATTTT.

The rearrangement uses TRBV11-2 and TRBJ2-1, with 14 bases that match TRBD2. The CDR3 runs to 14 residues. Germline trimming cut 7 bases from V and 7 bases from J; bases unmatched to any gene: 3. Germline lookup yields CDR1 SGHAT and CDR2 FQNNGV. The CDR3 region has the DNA TGTGCCAGCACTCGGACTAGCGGGAGGAATGAGCAGTTCTTC. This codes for CASTRTSGRNEQFF.

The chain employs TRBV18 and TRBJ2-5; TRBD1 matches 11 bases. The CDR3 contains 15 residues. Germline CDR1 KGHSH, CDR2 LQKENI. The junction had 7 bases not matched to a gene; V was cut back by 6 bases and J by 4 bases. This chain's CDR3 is CASSHRTGGPETQYF. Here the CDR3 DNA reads TGTGCCAGCTCCCACAGGACAGGGGGCCCAGAGACCCAGTACTTC.

Here the CDR3 reads CASSPTGGRNTGELFF. CDR3 nucleotides: TGCGCCAGCAGCCCGACGGGAGGAAGGAACACCGGGGAGCTGTTTTTT. The chain couples TRBV5-1 to TRBJ2-2, with TRBD2 identical over 7 bases. Germline V gene data show CDR1 as SGHRS and CDR2 as YFSETQ. Unmatched junction bases numbered 7, after V lost 4 bases and J lost 1 base. The CDR3 totals 16 residues.

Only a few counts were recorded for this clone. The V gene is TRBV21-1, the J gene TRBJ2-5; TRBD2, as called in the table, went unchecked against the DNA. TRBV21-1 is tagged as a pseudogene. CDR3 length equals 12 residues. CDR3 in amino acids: CASSRVQETQYF. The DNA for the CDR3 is TGTGCCAGCAGCCGGGTGCAAGAGACCCAGTACTTC.